This T cell receptor (beta chain) was observed in a study of cytomegalovirus exposure and HLA in healthy donors. Study conclusions and caveats: The study flagged around 160 TCR beta chains as cytomegalovirus-associated. Later on, an analysis showed TCR association rates differing by HLA locus, with DRB1 the most and HLA-C the fewest.

In regard to this clone: Its target is unknown.

Per the germline V gene, CDR1 is MNHEY and CDR2 is SVGAGI. The CDR3 spans 13 residues. V was clipped by 10 bases and J by 3 bases; unmatched bases: 9. The PCR was carried out with 60 Vbeta primers and 13 Jbeta primers. Here immunoSEQ multiplex PCR was the method, and the copy in TCRdb shows in-frame clones only, minus some. The repertoire holds about 130,000 clones, with around three quarters as singletons. The receptor's source is a man aged 30 to 39 in good health and CMV-seropositive. Sequenced material: PBMCs. This chain uses TRBV6-5 with TRBJ2-7, with 7 positions matching TRBD1. CDR3 in DNA: TGTGCCACCAGCCGGCCAGGGGGCTACGAGCAGTACTTC. As protein: CATSRPGGYEQYF.